This entry lists 18 T cell receptor beta chains sequenced from one sample in a study of blood T cell repertoires in COVID-19. Profiling relied on immunoSEQ multiplex PCR, and the TCRdb table lists in-frame clones only, not all of them. The sample records 180,000 or so clones, 82% being singletons. The sequenced sample was peripheral blood. All receptors derive from a human donor with acute or convalescent COVID-19. The donor label of this sample is uncertain.

The rearrangement uses TRBV5-4 and TRBJ2-2; TRBD2 might be the D (5 bases). CDR3 length: 15 amino acids. The germline CDR1 and CDR2 sequences are SGHNT and YYREEE (reference sequence). V lost 3 bases to trimming and J lost 8 bases, with 17 bases between them. CDR3 in DNA: TGTGCCAGCAGCTCGGTGGACGGGGTTCCTGGGGAGCTGTTTTTT. Encoded protein: CASSSVDGVPGELFF.

This chain joins TRBV7-8 and TRBJ2-2, with D tentatively TRBD2 (6 bases). Germline values: CDR1 SGHVS, CDR2 FQNEAQ. The CDR3 is 15 residues long. Trimming pared 2 bases from V and 5 bases from J, leaving 12 bases between. The CDR3 DNA reads TGTGCCAGCAGCTTAATGGGGGGTGGGACCGGGGAGCTGTTTTTT. Translating gives CASSLMGGGTGELFF.

This clone was seen a handful of times. The V call is TRBV7-9, the J call TRBJ1-1; no definite D call. This CDR3 spans 12 amino acids. Germline V CDR1 and CDR2: SEHNR, FQNEAQ (reference sequence). V was trimmed by 5 bases and J by 5 bases, leaving 9 bases between them. The CDR3 bases are TGTGCCAGCAGCCCGAGGAGGACTGAAGCTTTCTTT. This encodes CASSPRRTEAFF. The whole variable domain, filled in from reference TRBV7-9 and TRBJ1-1, reads DTGVSQNPRHKITKRGQNVTFRCDPISEHNRLYWYRQTLGQGPEFLTYFQNEAQLEKSRLLSDRFSAERPKGSFSTLEIQRTEQGDSAMYLCASSPRRTEAFFGQGTRLTVV.

The rearrangement joins TRBV28 to TRBJ2-3; TRBD1 matches at 9 bases. The CDR3 is made up of 15 amino acids. Per germline, CDR1 MDHEN and CDR2 SYDVKM. J gave up 2 bases and V 5 bases, and 5 bases lay outside the gene matches. The DNA for the CDR3 is TGTGCCAGCAGTCTAGGACAGGGGAACACAGATACGCAGTATTTT. Translation gives CASSLGQGNTDTQYF. The whole variable domain, remainder taken from reference TRBV28 and TRBJ2-3, is DVKVTQSSRYLVKRTGEKVFLECVQDMDHENMFWYRQDPGLGLRLIYFSYDVKMKEKGDIPEGYSVSREKKERFSLILESASTNQTSMYLCASSLGQGNTDTQYFGPGTRLTVL.

For this clone: The identical CDR3 is also encoded by other nucleotide sequences in the sample. The chain links TRBV5-1 to TRBJ1-1, with D unclear. Germline assignment: CDR1 SGHRS and CDR2 YFSETQ. Between the trimmed V and J ends, which lost 4 bases and 3 bases, there was a span of 10 bases. The CDR3 has 13 residues. The CDR3 region is CASSPRGDTEAFF. The CDR3 nucleotides are TGCGCCAGCAGCCCCCGCGGGGACACTGAAGCTTTCTTT.

This clone was detected only a few times. V usage is TRBV5-6 and J usage is TRBJ2-7, with TRBD1 matching over 8 bases. The CDR3 is made up of 15 amino acids. The ends lost 4 bases at V and 3 bases at J; junction bases unmatched: 9. CDR1 is SGHDT and CDR2 is YYEEEE in the germline V gene. The CDR3 DNA follows: TGTGCCAGCAGCGCCAACAGGGGGATGGGCTACGAGCAGTACTTC. As protein: CASSANRGMGYEQYF.

V and J are TRBV9 and TRBJ2-7, with a possible D match to TRBD2 (7 bases). Trimming shortened V by 4 bases and J by 0 bases, and 17 bases separated the two germline ends. The germline V gene has CDR1 SGDLS and CDR2 YYNGEE. The CDR3 is 16 residues long. The CDR3 reads CASSPRGGGLSYEQYF. Written as DNA, the CDR3 is TGTGCCAGCAGCCCTAGAGGGGGGGGCCTCTCCTACGAGCAGTACTTC.

The rearrangement uses TRBV5-4 and TRBJ1-4; the match to TRBD1 covers 8 bases. The V and J ends lost 0 bases and 4 bases, in that order; junction bases with no gene match: 8. The CDR3 has 17 amino acids. In germline, CDR1 is SGHNT, CDR2 YYREEE (reference sequence). CDR3 nucleotide sequence: TGTGCCAGCAGCTTGGGTACGGGGACAGGCTTTAATGAAAAACTGTTTTTT. Translating it yields CASSLGTGTGFNEKLFF.

The chain uses TRBV9 and TRBJ1-2; 12 bases line up with TRBD1. Germline CDR1 and CDR2: SGDLS and YYNGEE. The CDR3 length is 15 residues. Losses at the gene ends were 2 bases for V and 7 bases for J; bases not matched to a gene: 6. Written as DNA, the CDR3 is TGTGCCAGCAGCGTCGGGGGACAGGGGGCGGGTGGCTACACCTTC. It yields the protein CASSVGGQGAGGYTF.

The rearrangement uses TRBV29-1 and TRBJ1-2; 10 positions agree with TRBD1. Germline values: CDR1 SQVTM, CDR2 ANQGSEA. V was pared by 3 bases and J by 5 bases, with 9 bases of the junction left unmatched. CDR3 length equals 15 residues. CDR3 region: CSVEGPDRGRYGYTF. In DNA, the CDR3 is TGCAGCGTTGAGGGTCCAGACAGGGGGCGATATGGCTACACCTTC.

This sequence joins TRBV4-1 and TRBJ2-7; D not certain. Trimming cost V 0 bases and J 9 bases, with 12 bases left between them. Germline V gives CDR1 MGHRA, CDR2 YSYEKL. The CDR3 is 13 residues long. In nucleotides, the CDR3 is TGCGCCAGCAGCCAAGACCCAGCGCGTGTGCAGTACTTC. This codes for CASSQDPARVQYF.

CDR3 amino acids: CASNRQGGTGELFF. The CDR3 DNA follows: TGTGCCAGCAACCGACAGGGAGGCACCGGGGAGCTGTTTTTT. The chain links TRBV6-5 to TRBJ2-2; tentative D call: TRBD1 (7 bases). CDR3 length: 14 amino acids. Germline V CDR1 and CDR2: MNHEY, SVGAGI. Trimming pared 7 bases from V and 4 bases from J, leaving 13 bases between.

The V call is TRBV6-1, the J call TRBJ2-3; D is perhaps TRBD1 (5 bases). CDR1 is MNHNS, CDR2 SASEGT, per germline. The CDR3 spans 12 residues. The ends were cut back, 2 bases at V and 7 bases at J, with 7 bases in the middle. The CDR3 is CASSEQGNTQYF. Written as DNA, the CDR3 is TGTGCCAGCAGTGAACAGGGAAATACGCAGTATTTT.

This chain links TRBV28 with TRBJ1-1; D is uncertain. CDR3 length equals 13 residues. V lost 2 bases and J 2 bases, leaving 6 bases between the germline ends. Germline CDR1 MDHEN, CDR2 SYDVKM. DNA for the CDR3: TGTGCCAGCAGTTTAGAGAGTAACACTGAAGCTTTCTTT. Translation: CASSLESNTEAFF. Variable domain in full (rest from reference TRBV28 and TRBJ1-1): DVKVTQSSRYLVKRTGEKVFLECVQDMDHENMFWYRQDPGLGLRLIYFSYDVKMKEKGDIPEGYSVSREKKERFSLILESASTNQTSMYLCASSLESNTEAFFGQGTRLTVV.

The V gene is TRBV25-1, the J gene TRBJ1-5; D gene unclear. The germline gives CDR1 MGHDK, CDR2 SYGVNS. V lost 4 bases and J lost 0, with 10 bases in between. The CDR3 length is 15 residues. The CDR3 DNA is TGTGCCAGCAGTGGGGCCAGCGGTAGCAATCAGCCCCAGCATTTT. Its protein is CASSGASGSNQPQHF.

This clone appeared once. V usage is TRBV6-5 and J usage is TRBJ2-2; 12 nucleotides align to TRBD1. V dropped 0 bases and J dropped 7; count of bases not matched to a gene: 3. CDR1 and CDR2 from the germline V gene are MNHEY and SVGAGI. The CDR3 runs 16 residues. CDR3 loop: CASSYSGQGAYGELFF. The CDR3, as DNA: TGTGCCAGCAGTTACTCGGGACAGGGGGCGTACGGGGAGCTGTTTTTT.

The J gene is TRBJ2-3, the V gene TRBV4-2; D might be TRBD2 (6 bases). Trimming shortened V by 4 bases and J by 2 bases, and 28 bases separated the two germline ends. The germline gives CDR1 LGHNA, CDR2 YNFKEQ. The CDR3 extends over 20 amino acids. In DNA, the CDR3 is TGTGCCAGCAGCCGGAGCTCCGGCGGGATTGTGGGGAAATACACAGATACGCAGTATTTT. It codes for CASSRSSGGIVGKYTDTQYF.

The chain couples TRBV6-6 to TRBJ1-1, with D hard to call. V lost 4 bases, J lost 2 bases, and 8 bases lay in between. The V gene's germline CDR1 is MNHNY and CDR2 SVGAGI (reference sequence). The CDR3 consists of 13 residues. This CDR3 is CASSFTENTEAFF. In DNA, the CDR3 is TGTGCCAGCAGTTTTACAGAAAACACTGAAGCTTTCTTT.